This T cell receptor beta chain is drawn from a study of cytomegalovirus exposure and HLA in healthy donors. Study as a whole: In an early release, HLA-typed donors contributed about 80 million unique TCR sequences. Study-wide findings and caveats: Among CMV-associated TCR beta chains, most appeared HLA-restricted in a later analysis. DRB1 had the most TCR associations and HLA-C the fewest, a later analysis found, with rates varying by HLA locus. Presence/absence analyses took donor sequencing depth as roughly uniform.

Concerning this clone itself: What it recognizes is unknown.

Germline V lookup: CDR1 MNHEY, CDR2 SMNVEV (reference sequence). The CDR3 runs to 14 residues. Germline trimming cut 4 bases from V and 8 bases from J; bases unmatched to any gene: 9. In the PCR, 60 Vbeta and 13 Jbeta primers were used. Clones were sequenced by immunoSEQ multiplex PCR, and TCRdb holds only the in-frame ones, with some missing. In total, the table holds about 67,000 clones. This sequence was found in a woman aged 40 to 50 in good health and CMV-seropositive. The chain carries TRBV27 and TRBJ1-2, with 8 bases aligning to TRBD1. Sequences were obtained from PBMCs. Here the CDR3 reads CASSSGGRGGGYTF. The DNA of the CDR3 is TGTGCCAGCAGTTCAGGGGGCCGGGGCGGCGGCTACACCTTC.